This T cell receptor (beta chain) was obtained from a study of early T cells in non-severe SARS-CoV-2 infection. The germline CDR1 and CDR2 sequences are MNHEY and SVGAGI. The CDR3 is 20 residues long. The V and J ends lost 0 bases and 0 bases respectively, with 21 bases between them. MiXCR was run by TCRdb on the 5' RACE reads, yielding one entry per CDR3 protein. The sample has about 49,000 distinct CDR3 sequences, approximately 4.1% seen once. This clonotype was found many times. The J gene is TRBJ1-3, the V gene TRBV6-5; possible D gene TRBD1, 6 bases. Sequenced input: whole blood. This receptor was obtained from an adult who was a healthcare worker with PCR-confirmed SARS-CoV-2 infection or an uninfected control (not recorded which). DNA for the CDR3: TGTGCCAGCAGTTACTCGAACCCGAGCCGGGACACCTTCTCTGGAAACACCATATATTTT. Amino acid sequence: CASSYSNPSRDTFSGNTIYF.